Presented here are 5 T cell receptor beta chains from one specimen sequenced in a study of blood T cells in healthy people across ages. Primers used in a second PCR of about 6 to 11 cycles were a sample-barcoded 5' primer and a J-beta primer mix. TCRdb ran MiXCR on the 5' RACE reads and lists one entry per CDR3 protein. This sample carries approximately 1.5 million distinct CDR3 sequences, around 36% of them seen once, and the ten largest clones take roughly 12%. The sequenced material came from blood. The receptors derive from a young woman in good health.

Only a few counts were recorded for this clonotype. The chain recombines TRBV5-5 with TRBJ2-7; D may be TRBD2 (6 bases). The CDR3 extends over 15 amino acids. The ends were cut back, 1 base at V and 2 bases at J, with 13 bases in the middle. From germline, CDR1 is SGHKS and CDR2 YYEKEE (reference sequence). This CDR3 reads CASSLSLAAPYEQYF. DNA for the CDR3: TGTGCCAGCAGCTTGTCGTTAGCGGCGCCCTACGAGCAGTACTTC.

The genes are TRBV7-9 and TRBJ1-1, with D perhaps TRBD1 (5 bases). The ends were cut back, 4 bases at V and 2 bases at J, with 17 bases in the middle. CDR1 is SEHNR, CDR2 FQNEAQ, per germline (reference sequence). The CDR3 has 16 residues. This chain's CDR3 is CASSSSGGRGNTEAFF. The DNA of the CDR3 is TGTGCCAGCAGCTCCTCTGGGGGAAGAGGAAACACTGAAGCTTTCTTT.

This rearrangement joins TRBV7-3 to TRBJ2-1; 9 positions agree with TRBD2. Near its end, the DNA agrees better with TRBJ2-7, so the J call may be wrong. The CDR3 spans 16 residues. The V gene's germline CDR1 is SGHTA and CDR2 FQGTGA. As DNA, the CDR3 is TGTGCCAGCAGCTTAGGACAGCGGGGGGCCTACAATGAGCAGTACTTC. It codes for CASSLGQRGAYNEQYF.

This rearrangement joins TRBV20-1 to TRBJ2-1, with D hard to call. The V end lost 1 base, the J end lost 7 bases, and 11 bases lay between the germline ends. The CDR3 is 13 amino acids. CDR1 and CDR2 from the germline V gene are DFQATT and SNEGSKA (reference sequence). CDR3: CSARALRENEQFF. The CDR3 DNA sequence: TGCAGTGCTAGAGCCCTCAGAGAAAATGAGCAGTTCTTC.

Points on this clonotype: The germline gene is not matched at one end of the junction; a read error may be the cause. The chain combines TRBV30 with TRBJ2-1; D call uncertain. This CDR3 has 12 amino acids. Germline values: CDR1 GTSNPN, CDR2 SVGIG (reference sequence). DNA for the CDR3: TGTGCCTGGAGTGTATTCTGGAATGAGCGGTTCTTC. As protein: CAWSVFWNERFF.